The 28 T cell receptor beta chains below were found in one sample sequenced in a study of cytomegalovirus exposure and HLA in healthy donors. With 60 Vbeta and 13 Jbeta primers, the PCR was carried out. Method: immunoSEQ multiplex PCR; TCRdb's copy keeps in-frame clones and lacks some. The repertoire holds some 150,000 clones, with 70% to 80% as singletons. Sequenced sample: PBMCs. These receptors were obtained from a female donor in good health and CMV-seropositive.

The chain carries TRBV6-5 and TRBJ2-7; 10 bases are shared with TRBD1. The CDR3 is made up of 14 amino acids. Per germline, CDR1 MNHEY and CDR2 SVGAGI. The V and J ends lost 5 bases and 2 bases, in that order; junction bases with no gene match: 3. The CDR3 DNA sequence: TGTGCCAGCAGTACAGGGACAGGGGCCTACGAGCAGTACTTC. It specifies CASSTGTGAYEQYF.

This chain uses TRBV18 with TRBJ2-3; 7 bases line up with TRBD2. J was trimmed by 6 bases and V by 10 bases; bases with no gene match: 10. CDR1 KGHSH and CDR2 LQKENI come from the germline V gene. This CDR3 has 13 residues. The CDR3 here is CATRGGSTDTQYF. The DNA for the CDR3 is TGTGCCACCCGGGGAGGGTCAACGGATACGCAGTATTTT.

The rearrangement joins TRBV30 to TRBJ2-1; D unresolved. The length of the CDR3 is 13 residues. Germline V gene data show CDR1 as GTSNPN and CDR2 as SVGIG (reference sequence). Deletions cut 4 bases from V and 5 bases from J, with 12 bases between. CDR3 loop: CAWTQVANNEQFF. The DNA for the CDR3 is TGTGCCTGGACCCAAGTAGCTAACAATGAGCAGTTCTTC. Full variable domain (remainder filled in from reference TRBV30 and TRBJ2-1): SQTIHQWPATLVQPVGSPLSLECTVEGTSNPNLYWYRQAAGRGLQLLFYSVGIGQISSEVPQNLSASRPQDRQFILSSKKLLLSDSGFYLCAWTQVANNEQFFGPGTRLTVL.

This sequence joins TRBV5-5 and TRBJ2-7, with D maybe TRBD2 (6 bases). The CDR3 length is 18 residues. Germline assignment: CDR1 SGHKS and CDR2 YYEKEE (reference sequence). The V end was cut by 4 bases, the J end by 0 bases, with 23 bases between. The CDR3 spells CASSPYPPYSGSSYEQYF. DNA for the CDR3: TGTGCCAGCAGCCCTTACCCTCCCTACTCCGGGAGCTCCTACGAGCAGTACTTC.

The chain couples TRBV4-2 to TRBJ2-3, with 8 bases identical to TRBD2. Germline V gene lookup returns CDR1 LGHNA and CDR2 YNFKEQ. The CDR3 contains 15 residues. J gave up 5 bases and V 1 base, and 5 bases lay outside the gene matches. CDR3 DNA: TGTGCCAGCAGCCAAGGGACTAGCATAGGAGATACGCAGTATTTT. As protein: CASSQGTSIGDTQYF.

This clone was recorded a few times. This chain connects TRBV30 to TRBJ1-5; weak D call: TRBD1 (5 bases). CDR3 length equals 13 residues. V dropped 1 base and J dropped 6 bases, with 10 bases sitting between them. Germline loops: CDR1 GTSNPN, CDR2 SVGIG (reference sequence). The CDR3: CAWSGQGPQPQHF. As DNA, the CDR3 is TGTGCCTGGAGTGGTCAGGGCCCTCAGCCCCAGCATTTT.

This clone was observed once. The V and J genes are TRBV27 and TRBJ1-2; TRBD1 matches 10 bases. Germline CDR1 reads MNHEY; CDR2 reads SMNVEV (reference sequence). This CDR3 spans 14 amino acids. Germline trimming cut 6 bases from V and 7 bases from J; bases unmatched to any gene: 8. The CDR3 sequence is CASSPRDRGSGYTF. The CDR3 DNA follows: TGTGCCAGCAGCCCACGGGACAGGGGCTCTGGCTACACCTTC.

This rearrangement joins TRBV5-4 to TRBJ1-4; no definite D call. Trimming shortened V by 4 bases and J by 8 bases, and 12 bases separated the two germline ends. Germline values: CDR1 SGHNT, CDR2 YYREEE (reference sequence). The CDR3 contains 13 residues. The CDR3 DNA reads TGTGCCAGCAGCGATGGTACTACGGAAAAACTGTTTTTT. Translating gives CASSDGTTEKLFF.

Regarding this clone: The germline gene is not matched at one end of the junction; a read error may be the cause. The V and J genes are TRBV5-1 and TRBJ2-2; 7 bases are shared with TRBD2. The CDR3 contains 15 residues. The germline gives CDR1 SGHRS, CDR2 YFSETQ. The CDR3 coding sequence is TGCGCCAGCAGCGATAGCGGGTTAGACACCGGGGAGCTGCTTTTT. The encoded protein is CASSDSGLDTGELLF.

V and J are TRBV5-1 and TRBJ2-3, with 8 bases identical to TRBD2. After removal of 5 bases from V and 1 base from J, the junction contained 6 bases not matched to a gene. The CDR3 spans 15 residues. Germline loops: CDR1 SGHRS, CDR2 YFSETQ. CDR3 sequence (DNA): TGCGCCAGCAGACGGACTAGCTCTGGCACAGATACGCAGTATTTT. This translates into CASRRTSSGTDTQYF.

The CDR3 is CASSLEPGTGGEQYF. The CDR3 DNA is TGCGCCAGCAGCTTGGAGCCCGGGACAGGGGGCGAGCAGTACTTC. The genes are TRBV5-1 and TRBJ2-7; 11 bases match TRBD1. The CDR3 length is 15 residues. Trimming removed 0 bases from V and 6 bases from J; junction bases left unmatched: 5. The germline CDR1 and CDR2 sequences are SGHRS and YFSETQ.

This clone was picked up a small number of times. The J gene is TRBJ2-7, the V gene TRBV20-1, with D unresolved. This CDR3 spans 11 amino acids. Germline V gene data show CDR1 as DFQATT and CDR2 as SNEGSKA (reference sequence). V was trimmed by 6 bases and J by 5 bases, leaving 11 bases between them. The CDR3 spells CSAIYLHEQYF. For the CDR3, the DNA is TGCAGTGCGATCTACCTTCACGAGCAGTACTTC.

The chain is built from TRBV4-1 and TRBJ1-5; D gene unclear. Per the germline V gene, CDR1 is MGHRA and CDR2 is YSYEKL. The V end lost 9 bases, the J end lost 5 bases, and 5 bases lay between the germline ends. This CDR3 is 10 amino acids long. CDR3 loop: CARRDQPQHF. The CDR3 bases are TGCGCCAGGCGTGATCAGCCCCAGCATTTT.

This chain links TRBV7-3 with TRBJ2-1, with D perhaps TRBD2 (6 bases). The CDR3 extends over 15 amino acids. V lost 6 bases to trimming and J lost 6 bases, with 18 bases between them. Germline V gene data show CDR1 as SGHTA and CDR2 as FQGTGA. The CDR3: CASSVSGGAVNEQFF. The CDR3 region has the DNA TGTGCCAGCAGTGTTAGCGGCGGGGCAGTCAATGAGCAGTTCTTC.

The genes are TRBV7-3 and TRBJ1-2, with 8 bases identical to TRBD1. The trim removed 5 bases at V and 5 bases at J, leaving 7 bases unmatched. The CDR3 is 14 amino acids. Germline-derived CDR1 and CDR2 are SGHTA and FQGTGA. CDR3 sequence (DNA): TGTGCCAGCAGCCCAGGGGGCCCGGGATATGGCTACACCTTC. This encodes CASSPGGPGYGYTF. The whole variable domain, remainder taken from reference TRBV7-3 and TRBJ1-2, is GAGVSQTPSNKVTEKGKYVELRCDPISGHTALYWYRQSLGQGPEFLIYFQGTGAADDSGLPNDRFFAVRPEGSVSTLKIQRTERGDSAVYLCASSPGGPGYGYTFGSGTRLTVV.

This chain's CDR3 is CASSEGQNTGELFF. CDR3 nucleotide sequence: TGCGCCAGCAGTGAAGGACAGAACACCGGGGAGCTGTTTTTT. The chain links TRBV10-1 to TRBJ2-2, with D tentatively TRBD1 (5 bases). There are 14 residues in the CDR3. V gave up 3 bases and J gave up 1 base, with 6 bases separating them. CDR1 and CDR2 from the germline V gene are WNHNN and SYGVQD (reference sequence).

This clone appeared a few times. The chain has TRBV5-1 and TRBJ1-2, with D tentatively TRBD1 (6 bases). V was trimmed by 4 bases and J by 2 bases, leaving 12 bases between them. The CDR3 has 14 amino acids. Germline V gene sequence: CDR1 SGHRS, CDR2 YFSETQ. This CDR3 reads CASSLDSANYGYTF. The CDR3 DNA follows: TGCGCCAGCAGCCTGGACAGTGCAAACTATGGCTACACCTTC. The entire variable domain, with the rest obtained from reference TRBV5-1 and TRBJ1-2, is as follows: KAGVTQTPRYLIKTRGQQVTLSCSPISGHRSVSWYQQTPGQGLQFLFEYFSETQRNKGNFPGRFSGRQFSNSRSEMNVSTLELGDSALYLCASSLDSANYGYTFGSGTRLTVV.

V gene TRBV2 combines with J gene TRBJ2-1; 7 bases line up with TRBD2. CDR3 length: 16 amino acids. Germline assignment: CDR1 SNHLY and CDR2 FYNNEI. Trimming at V came to 6 bases and at J to 0 bases, leaving 8 bases not matched to a gene. CDR3 coding DNA: TGTGCCAGCAGAAGGGACTACCCGAGCTCCTACAATGAGCAGTTCTTC. It yields the protein CASRRDYPSSYNEQFF.

The gene calls are TRBV2 and TRBJ2-7, with D perhaps matching TRBD1 (6 bases). The V gene's germline CDR1 is SNHLY and CDR2 FYNNEI. Trimming took off 6 bases at V and 1 base at J, with 7 bases between the two ends. The CDR3 contains 12 residues. CDR3 DNA: TGTGCCAGCAGCGGACAGTCCTACGAGCAGTACTTC. Its translation: CASSGQSYEQYF.

The V and J genes are TRBV29-1 and TRBJ1-2; D is undetermined. CDR1 SQVTM and CDR2 ANQGSEA come from the germline V gene. The CDR3 is made up of 12 amino acids. Trimming stripped 7 bases from V and 3 bases from J, with 12 bases between. The chain's CDR3 is CSGLRQDYGYTF. Here the CDR3 DNA reads TGCAGCGGCCTTCGGCAGGACTATGGCTACACCTTC.

The chain uses TRBV5-5 and TRBJ2-5; the D gene is possibly TRBD2 (5 bases). Germline lookup yields CDR1 SGHKS and CDR2 YYEKEE (reference sequence). The CDR3 sequence is 13 residues long. V lost 4 bases and J lost 4, with 11 bases in between. The CDR3 loop is CASSPGVGETQYF. The CDR3 coding sequence is TGTGCCAGCAGCCCCGGGGTAGGAGAGACCCAGTACTTC.

This clone turned up a few times. This chain joins TRBV2 and TRBJ1-1, with D unresolved. V dropped 6 bases and J dropped 5 bases, with 7 bases sitting between them. The CDR3 totals 11 residues. Germline V gene data show CDR1 as SNHLY and CDR2 as FYNNEI. This CDR3 reads CASRGRTEAFF. CDR3 sequence (DNA): TGTGCCAGCAGAGGGAGAACTGAAGCTTTCTTT. The full variable domain, rest sourced from reference TRBV2 and TRBJ1-1, is EPEVTQTPSHQVTQMGQEVILRCVPISNHLYFYWYRQILGQKVEFLVSFYNNEISEKSEIFDDQFSVERPDGSNFTLKIRSTKLEDSAMYFCASRGRTEAFFGQGTRLTVV.

This clone has a single count. V usage is TRBV6-1 and J usage is TRBJ2-7; tentatively, D is TRBD1 (6 bases). V lost 6 bases to trimming and J lost 2 bases, with 17 bases between them. CDR3 size: 15 residues. The V gene's germline CDR1 is MNHNS and CDR2 SASEGT. The CDR3 sequence is CASRIQGTITYEQYF. As DNA, the CDR3 is TGTGCCAGCAGAATACAGGGTACGATTACCTACGAGCAGTACTTC.

The V call is TRBV5-5, the J call TRBJ1-5; possibly TRBD1 for D (6 bases). Germline assignment: CDR1 SGHKS and CDR2 YYEKEE (reference sequence). The V end lost 4 bases, the J end lost 3 bases, and 14 bases lay between the germline ends. The CDR3 consists of 15 residues. The CDR3 nucleotides are TGTGCCAGCAGCCTAGGGGGGGCCATCAATCAGCCCCAGCATTTT. Its protein product is CASSLGGAINQPQHF.

This chain links TRBV5-4 with TRBJ2-2, with D possibly being TRBD2 (6 bases). Germline loops: CDR1 SGHNT, CDR2 YYREEE (reference sequence). CDR3 length equals 15 residues. V lost 2 bases, J lost 4 bases, and 12 bases lay in between. CDR3 sequence (DNA): TGTGCCAGCAGCTTTGGCGGAGGGTCCACCGGGGAGCTGTTTTTT. It specifies CASSFGGGSTGELFF.

The chain has TRBV5-4 and TRBJ2-5; possibly TRBD2 for D (7 bases). Germline values: CDR1 SGHNT, CDR2 YYREEE (reference sequence). This CDR3 has 16 residues. V was clipped by 4 bases and J by 4 bases, with 20 bases between them. In nucleotides, the CDR3 is TGTGCCAGCAGCGCGCGGGGGCGGGGGCTGGGAGAGACCCAGTACTTC. It codes for CASSARGRGLGETQYF.

The CDR3 bases are TGTGCCAGCAGCGTAGCCGGGACAGAGGCCTACGAGCAGTACTTC. It is translated as CASSVAGTEAYEQYF. The J gene is TRBJ2-7, the V gene TRBV9; TRBD1 agrees at 7 bases. The V segment lost 0 bases and the J segment 2 bases; nucleotides outside the gene matches: 5. Germline lookup yields CDR1 SGDLS and CDR2 YYNGEE. CDR3 length: 15 amino acids.

A word on this clone: Other nucleotide sequences in the sample specify the same CDR3. V usage is TRBV5-1 and J usage is TRBJ2-5; 7 bases are shared with TRBD1. Germline V gene lookup returns CDR1 SGHRS and CDR2 YFSETQ. The CDR3 is 14 amino acids. The ends lost 4 bases at V and 1 base at J; junction bases unmatched: 4. In nucleotides, the CDR3 is TGCGCCAGCAGCCCAGGGACAGCCCAAGAGACCCAGTACTTC. Amino acids: CASSPGTAQETQYF. Full variable domain (outside the CDR3, taken from reference TRBV5-1 and TRBJ2-5): KAGVTQTPRYLIKTRGQQVTLSCSPISGHRSVSWYQQTPGQGLQFLFEYFSETQRNKGNFPGRFSGRQFSNSRSEMNVSTLELGDSALYLCASSPGTAQETQYFGPGTRLLVL.